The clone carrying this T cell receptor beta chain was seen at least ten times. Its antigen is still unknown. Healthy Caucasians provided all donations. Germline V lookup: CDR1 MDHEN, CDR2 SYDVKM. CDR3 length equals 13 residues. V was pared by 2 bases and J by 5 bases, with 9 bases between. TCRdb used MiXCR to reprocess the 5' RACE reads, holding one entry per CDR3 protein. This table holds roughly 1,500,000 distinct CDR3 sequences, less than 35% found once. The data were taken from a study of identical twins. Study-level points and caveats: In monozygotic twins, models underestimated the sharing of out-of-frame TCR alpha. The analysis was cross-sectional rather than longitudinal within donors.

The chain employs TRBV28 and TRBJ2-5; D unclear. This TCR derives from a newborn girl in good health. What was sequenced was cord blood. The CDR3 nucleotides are TGTGCCAGCAGTTTAGTAGGGTCGGAGACCCAGTACTTC. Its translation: CASSLVGSETQYF. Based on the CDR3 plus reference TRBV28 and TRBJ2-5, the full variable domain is DVKVTQSSRYLVKRTGEKVFLECVQDMDHENMFWYRQDPGLGLRLIYFSYDVKMKEKGDIPEGYSVSREKKERFSLILESASTNQTSMYLCASSLVGSETQYFGPGTRLLVL.